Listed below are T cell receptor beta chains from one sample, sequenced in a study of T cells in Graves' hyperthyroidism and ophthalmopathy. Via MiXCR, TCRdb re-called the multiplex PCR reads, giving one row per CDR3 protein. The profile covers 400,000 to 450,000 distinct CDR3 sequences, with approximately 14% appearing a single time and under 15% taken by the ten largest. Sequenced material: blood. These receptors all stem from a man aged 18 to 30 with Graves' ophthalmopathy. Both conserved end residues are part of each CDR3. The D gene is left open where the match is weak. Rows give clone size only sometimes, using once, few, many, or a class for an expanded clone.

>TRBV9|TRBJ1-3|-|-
CASSKGGNTIYF
TGTGCCAGCAGCAAAGGAGGAAACACCATATATTTT
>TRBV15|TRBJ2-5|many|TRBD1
CATSTPGQGRETQYF
TGTGCCACCAGCACACCGGGACAGGGCAGAGAGACCCAGTACTTC
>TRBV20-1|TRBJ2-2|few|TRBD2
CSARGLAGSTGELFF
TGCAGTGCACGTGGACTAGCGGGTAGCACCGGGGAGCTGTTTTTT
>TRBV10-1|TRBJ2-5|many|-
CASSGPGDETQYF
TGCGCCAGCAGTGGTCCGGGGGACGAGACCCAGTACTTC
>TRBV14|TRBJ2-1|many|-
CASSQPTRTSYNEQFF
TGTGCCAGCAGCCAACCGACTAGGACTTCCTACAATGAGCAGTTCTTC
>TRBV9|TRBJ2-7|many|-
CASSVAGASYEQYF
TGTGCCAGCAGCGTAGCGGGGGCTAGCTACGAGCAGTACTTC
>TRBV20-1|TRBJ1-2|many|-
CSASPRSDGYTF
TGCAGTGCTTCGCCGAGATCAGATGGCTACACCTTC
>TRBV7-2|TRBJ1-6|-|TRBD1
CASSLPETGSSYNSPLHF
TGTGCCAGCAGCTTACCCGAGACAGGGAGCTCCTATAATTCACCCCTCCACTTT
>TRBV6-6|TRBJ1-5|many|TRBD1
CASSYLMGQNQPQHF
TGTGCCAGCAGTTACCTTATGGGACAGAATCAGCCCCAGCATTTT
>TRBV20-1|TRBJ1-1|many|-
CSASKQNTEAFF
TGCAGTGCTAGTAAGCAGAACACTGAAGCTTTCTTT
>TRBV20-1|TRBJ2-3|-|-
CSAEKEGPDTQYF
TGCAGTGCTGAGAAGGAGGGTCCAGATACGCAGTATTTT
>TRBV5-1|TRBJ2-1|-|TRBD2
CASSQTGGGVNEQFF
TGTGCCAGCAGCCAAACGGGGGGGGGGGTCAATGAGCAGTTCTTC
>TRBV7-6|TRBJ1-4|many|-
CASSYRTALVEKLFF
TGTGCCAGCAGCTACCGGACGGCTCTAGTTGAAAAACTGTTTTTT
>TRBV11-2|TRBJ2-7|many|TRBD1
CASSLEGTGLAYEQYF
TGTGCCAGCAGCTTAGAGGGGACAGGGTTGGCCTACGAGCAGTACTTC
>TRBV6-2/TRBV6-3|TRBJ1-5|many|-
CASGPANLRQPQHF
TGTGCCAGCGGTCCGGCCAACCTTCGTCAGCCCCAGCATTTT
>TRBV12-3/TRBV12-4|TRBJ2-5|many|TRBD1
CASRPGTGPQETQYF
TGTGCCAGCAGGCCCGGGACAGGTCCCCAAGAGACCCAGTACTTC
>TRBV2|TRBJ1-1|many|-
CASRLGQTEAFF
TGTGCCAGCAGACTAGGACAGACTGAAGCTTTCTTT
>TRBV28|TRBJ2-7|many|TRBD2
CASSPVFRGSSYEQYF
TGTGCCAGCAGCCCCGTTTTCCGCGGGAGTTCCTACGAGCAGTACTTC
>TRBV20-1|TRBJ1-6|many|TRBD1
CSARGQGSPLHF
TGCAGTGCTAGGGGACAGGGTTCACCCCTCCACTTT
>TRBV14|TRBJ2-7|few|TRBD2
CASSQVGLAYEQYF
TGTGCCAGCAGCCAAGTAGGACTAGCCTACGAGCAGTACTTC
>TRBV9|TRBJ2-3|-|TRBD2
CASSVLGLAGKPNTQYF
TGTGCCAGCAGCGTCCTGGGACTAGCGGGGAAGCCAAATACGCAGTATTTT
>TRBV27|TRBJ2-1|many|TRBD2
CASNLAGVYNEQFF
TGTGCCAGCAACTTAGCGGGAGTGTACAATGAGCAGTTCTTC
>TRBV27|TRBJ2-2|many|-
CASHPTDARIGELFF
TGTGCCAGCCACCCGACGGACGCTAGGATCGGGGAGCTGTTTTTT
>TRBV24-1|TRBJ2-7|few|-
CATSDWTAPYEQYF
TGTGCCACCAGTGATTGGACAGCTCCGTACGAGCAGTACTTC
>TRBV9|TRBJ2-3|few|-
CASSSFAGGILYF
-